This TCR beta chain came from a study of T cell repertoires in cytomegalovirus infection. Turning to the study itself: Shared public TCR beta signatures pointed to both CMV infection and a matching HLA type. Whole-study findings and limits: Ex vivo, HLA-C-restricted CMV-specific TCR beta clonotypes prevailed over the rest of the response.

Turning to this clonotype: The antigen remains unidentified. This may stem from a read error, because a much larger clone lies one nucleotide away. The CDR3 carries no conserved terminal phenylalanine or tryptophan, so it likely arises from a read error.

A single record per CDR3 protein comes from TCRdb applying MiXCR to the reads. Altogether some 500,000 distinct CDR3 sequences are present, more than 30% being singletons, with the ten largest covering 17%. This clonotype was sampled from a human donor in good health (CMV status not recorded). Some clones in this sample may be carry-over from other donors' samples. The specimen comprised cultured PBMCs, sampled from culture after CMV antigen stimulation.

CDR3 protein: CASSARPGQGNYGYTV. CDR3 nucleotide sequence: TGTGCCAGCAGCGCCCGCCCGGGACAGGGGAACTATGGCTACACCGTC. This chain connects TRBV7-2 to TRBJ1-2, with 10 bases fitting TRBD1. The CDR3 has 16 amino acids. J was trimmed by 2 bases and V by 5 bases; bases with no gene match: 8. Germline CDR1 and CDR2: SGHTA and FQGNSA.